The T cell receptor (beta chain) described here comes from a study of beta chain features in type 1 diabetes. This clone was detected a few times. As yet, its antigen is unknown. The CDR3 loop spans 11 amino acids. Germline assignment: CDR1 GTSNPN and CDR2 SVGIG (reference sequence). It was via CD45RO/CCR7/CD25/CD127/CD95/CD27 that CD4+ naive, central memory, regulatory and stem cell-like memory cells were sorted. Isolated RNA was reverse transcribed in full, so expressed TCRB transcripts were sequenced. The table came from immunoSEQ multiplex PCR; TCRdb's copy has only in-frame clones and leaves some out. Of about 150,000 clones listed, roughly 11% were seen once; the top ten hold about 2%. General observations from the study: Still unanswered here is whether HLA type influences TCRB rearrangement. Within the patient group, naive, central memory and Treg TCRB repertoires appeared more similar to each other than within healthy donors.

Sequences were obtained from central memory CD4+ T cells from blood. The J gene is TRBJ1-2, the V gene TRBV30; D is uncertain. The clonotype comes from a man between 18 and 29 years old in good health. CDR3 sequence: CGYRLDYGYTF. The CDR3 DNA sequence: TGTGGTTACCGGCTCGACTATGGCTACACCTTC.